The source of this TCR beta chain is a study of blood T cell repertoires in COVID-19. Across the study: PBMCs, B-cell-depleted T cells, or T cells were the source of the cDNA or gDNA that made up the material.

The V and J ends lost 0 bases and 6 bases respectively, with 7 bases between them. The germline CDR1 and CDR2 sequences are SGDLS and YYNGEE. The length of the CDR3 is 14 residues. Repertoires were generated with immunoSEQ multiplex PCR, while TCRdb's copy carries only in-frame clones and drops some. This table has about 360,000 clones, 81% appearing once. This TCR was recovered from a human donor with acute or convalescent COVID-19. The donor label of this sample is uncertain. The specimen sequenced was peripheral blood. The chain uses TRBV9 and TRBJ1-6; tentatively, D is TRBD1 (5 bases). In nucleotides, the CDR3 is TGTGCCAGCAGCGTAGGGACAACTAATTCACCCCTCCACTTT. Translated, it gives CASSVGTTNSPLHF.